The clone carrying this TCR beta chain qualifies as medium-sized. Its cognate antigen is unknown. This sample stems from a study of cytomegalovirus exposure and HLA in healthy donors. Notes on the study in general: Later analysis suggested most CMV-associated TCR beta chains were HLA-restricted. Earlier findings revealed that most TCR beta V segments proved productive either about 87% or about 30% of the time.

Nominally healthy donors were sampled, though unrecorded immune exposures were likely. The PCR made use of 60 Vbeta and 13 Jbeta primers. As originally analysed: Unique TCR beta chains numbered about 79 million in a later analysis, with roughly 11 million shared. Profiled with immunoSEQ multiplex PCR; TCRdb holds only in-frame clones, not every one. The V and J calls and the clone size are those of that table, but D and trimming were determined from the DNA. The sample yields more than 95,000 clones, approximately 64% seen once. The germline V gene encodes CDR1 SGHTA and CDR2 FQGNSA. CDR3 length: 14 residues. Trimming stripped 5 bases from V and 1 base from J, with 11 bases between.

The sequence was obtained from a man aged 55 to 70 in good health and CMV-seronegative. This chain connects TRBV7-2 to TRBJ1-2; D call uncertain. Sequencing used PBMCs. The CDR3 DNA is TGTGCCAGCAGCCCCACACAGTTTAACTATGGCTACACCTTC. It codes for CASSPTQFNYGYTF.